These 21 T cell receptor beta chains came from one sample sequenced in a study of blood T cell repertoires in COVID-19. Repertoires were generated with immunoSEQ multiplex PCR, while TCRdb's copy carries only in-frame clones and drops some. The repertoire has a few hundred thousand clones, roughly 88% of them found once; the top ten carry approximately 2%. The sequenced sample consisted of PBMCs or T cells enriched from blood (not recorded which). These receptors were taken from a woman between 45 and 60 years old who had recovered from COVID-19.

CDR3 amino acids: CASSFHSTGELFF. The CDR3 coding sequence is TGTGCCAGCAGCTTTCACAGTACCGGGGAGCTGTTTTTT. The V call is TRBV7-9, the J call TRBJ2-2; no firm D call. Trimming left V 3 bases short and J 5 bases short, with 7 bases between. The length of the CDR3 is 13 residues. CDR1 is SEHNR, CDR2 FQNEAQ, per germline (reference sequence). The whole variable domain, filled in from reference TRBV7-9 and TRBJ2-2, reads DTGVSQNPRHKITKRGQNVTFRCDPISEHNRLYWYRQTLGQGPEFLTYFQNEAQLEKSRLLSDRFSAERPKGSFSTLEIQRTEQGDSAMYLCASSFHSTGELFFGEGSRLTVL.

The V call is TRBV12-3 or TRBV12-4, the J call TRBJ1-5; possible D gene TRBD1, 5 bases. The CDR3 extends over 12 amino acids. The germline V and J ends were trimmed by 4 bases and 5 bases, with 6 bases remaining between them. The CDR3 DNA follows: TGTGCCAGCAGTTCCAGGGATCAGCCCCAGCATTTT. It specifies CASSSRDQPQHF.

The chain has TRBV12-3 or TRBV12-4 and TRBJ1-1, with D perhaps matching TRBD1 (6 bases). The CDR3 is 13 amino acids. Trimming removed 5 bases from V and 3 bases from J, with 10 bases in between. Written as DNA, the CDR3 is TGTGCCAGCAGTCTCGACAGGTACACTGAAGCTTTCTTT. Protein sequence: CASSLDRYTEAFF.

For the CDR3, the DNA is TGTGCCAGCAGCTCCGGGTATAGCACAGATACGCAGTATTTT. Amino acid sequence: CASSSGYSTDTQYF. This chain links TRBV11-3 with TRBJ2-3, with D unresolved. The germline V gene encodes CDR1 SGHNT and CDR2 YENEEA. The ends were cut back, 4 bases at V and 0 bases at J, with 8 bases in the middle. This CDR3 region has 14 residues.

The chain links TRBV12-3 or TRBV12-4 to TRBJ2-1; 7 bases line up with TRBD1. V lost 8 bases, J lost 0 bases, and 1 base stayed unmatched. The CDR3 length is 13 residues. Here the CDR3 reads CASEGASYNEQFF. The CDR3 DNA reads as TGTGCCAGCGAGGGGGCCTCCTACAATGAGCAGTTCTTC.

The gene calls are TRBV6-6 and TRBJ2-7, with 7 bases matching TRBD1. Germline loops: CDR1 MNHNY, CDR2 SVGAGI (reference sequence). This CDR3 has 17 amino acids. Unmatched junction bases numbered 18, after V lost 5 bases and J lost 5 bases. The CDR3, as DNA: TGTGCCAGCAGTCCCCAAACATTCATGACAGGGTCCCACGAGCAGTACTTC. As protein: CASSPQTFMTGSHEQYF.

The chain links TRBV5-8 to TRBJ1-1; D may be TRBD1 (6 bases). This CDR3 comprises 16 residues. V was cut by 4 bases and J by 0 bases, with 16 bases left in between. Germline V CDR1 and CDR2: SGHTS, YDEGEE. The CDR3 DNA reads as TGTGCCAGCAGCCCCGGTACAGGGAACATGAACACTGAAGCTTTCTTT. Encoded protein: CASSPGTGNMNTEAFF. The full variable domain, rest sourced from reference TRBV5-8 and TRBJ1-1, is EAGVTQSPTHLIKTRGQQATLRCSPISGHTSVYWYQQALGLGLQFLLWYDEGEERNRGNFPPRFSGRQFPNYSSELNVNALELEDSALYLCASSPGTGNMNTEAFFGQGTRLTVV.

V is TRBV14 and J is TRBJ2-6; the match to TRBD1 covers 7 bases. V gave up 8 bases and J gave up 0 bases; unmatched junction bases: 13. This CDR3 spans 18 amino acids. CDR1 is SGHDN and CDR2 is FVKESK in the germline V gene. This chain's CDR3 is CASAGITGAGSGANVLTF. The CDR3 coding sequence is TGTGCCAGCGCCGGGATTACAGGGGCCGGCTCTGGGGCCAACGTCCTGACTTTC.

The V and J genes are TRBV13 and TRBJ2-7; tentatively, D is TRBD1 (7 bases). The V gene lost 3 bases and the J gene lost 1 base, with 13 bases spanning the gap. Germline V gives CDR1 PRHDT, CDR2 FYEKMQ (reference sequence). The CDR3 totals 15 residues. CDR3 amino acids: CASSFNRGGSYEQYF. CDR3 coding DNA: TGTGCCAGCAGCTTCAACAGGGGAGGTTCCTACGAGCAGTACTTC. Looking up the rest from reference TRBV13 and TRBJ2-7 gives the full variable domain: AAGVIQSPRHLIKEKRETATLKCYPIPRHDTVYWYQQGPGQDPQFLISFYEKMQSDKGSIPDRFSAQQFSDYHSELNMSSLELGDSALYFCASSFNRGGSYEQYFGPGTRLTVT.

The chain joins TRBV5-6 to TRBJ2-5; D gene ambiguous. The CDR3 totals 14 residues. The V end lost 0 bases, the J end lost 5 bases, and 11 bases lay between the germline ends. Germline CDR1 SGHDT, CDR2 YYEEEE. The chain's CDR3 is CASSLAGGRETQYF. CDR3 nucleotide sequence: TGTGCCAGCAGCTTGGCGGGTGGCCGGGAGACCCAGTACTTC.

The V gene is TRBV18, the J gene TRBJ2-1; 13 bases agree with TRBD2. Germline V gene data show CDR1 as KGHSH and CDR2 as LQKENI. This CDR3 comprises 16 residues. The trim removed 6 bases at V and 5 bases at J, leaving 7 bases unmatched. The chain's CDR3 is CASSPTSGRGHNEQFF. The DNA for the CDR3 is TGTGCCAGCTCCCCCACTAGCGGGAGGGGACACAATGAGCAGTTCTTC.

CDR3 nucleotide sequence: TGTGCCAGTAGCTTGGGACAGGGCATTGTCTATGGCTACACCTTC. It codes for CASSLGQGIVYGYTF. The J gene is TRBJ1-2, the V gene TRBV19; the match to TRBD1 covers 9 bases. This CDR3 spans 15 amino acids. The V and J ends lost 6 bases and 4 bases, in that order; junction bases with no gene match: 9. Germline assignment: CDR1 LNHDA and CDR2 SQIVND (reference sequence).

CDR3 protein: CASSADSKTSIYF. Written as DNA, the CDR3 is TGTGCCAGTAGTGCGGACTCAAAAACGTCCATATATTTT. The rearrangement links TRBV19 to TRBJ1-3; D remains ambiguous. Trimming took off 5 bases at V and 11 bases at J, with 16 bases between the two ends. This CDR3 has 13 residues. Germline V lookup: CDR1 LNHDA, CDR2 SQIVND (reference sequence).

This sequence joins TRBV14 and TRBJ2-1, with 14 positions matching TRBD2. J gave up 5 bases and V 6 bases, and 18 bases lay outside the gene matches. Germline CDR1 and CDR2: SGHDN and FVKESK. The CDR3 length is 20 residues. CDR3 residues: CASSPTPGLAGANPNNEQFF. DNA of the CDR3: TGTGCCAGCAGTCCAACCCCGGGACTAGCGGGAGCCAACCCAAACAATGAGCAGTTCTTC.

This CDR3 reads CSATPGQSTEAFF. In nucleotides, the CDR3 is TGCAGCGCAACTCCGGGACAAAGCACTGAAGCTTTCTTT. The gene calls are TRBV29-1 and TRBJ1-1; D perhaps matches TRBD1 (6 bases). Germline loops: CDR1 SQVTM, CDR2 ANQGSEA. V lost 7 bases to trimming and J lost 4 bases, with 16 bases between them. The CDR3 is 13 amino acids.

The chain joins TRBV7-9 to TRBJ2-5; D not certain. The length of the CDR3 is 13 residues. The germline CDR1 and CDR2 sequences are SEHNR and FQNEAQ (reference sequence). Trimming removed 5 bases from V and 5 bases from J, with 12 bases in between. The DNA of the CDR3 is TGTGCCAGCAGCAGTCGAGGTGGTGAGACCCAGTACTTC. Translated: CASSSRGGETQYF.

This clone showed up just a few times. The rearrangement uses TRBV19 and TRBJ2-3; TRBD2 aligns across 15 bases. CDR3 size: 17 residues. V dropped 6 bases and J dropped 5; count of bases not matched to a gene: 9. Germline loops: CDR1 LNHDA, CDR2 SQIVND (reference sequence). The CDR3 DNA is TGTGCCAGTAGGAGGACTAGCGGGAGGGCCAGTGGAGATACGCAGTATTTT. Translation: CASRRTSGRASGDTQYF.

The rearrangement joins TRBV18 to TRBJ2-7, with D perhaps TRBD2 (5 bases). The CDR3 runs to 15 residues. V was pared by 0 bases and J by 7 bases, with 16 bases between. Per the germline V gene, CDR1 is KGHSH and CDR2 is LQKENI. DNA of the CDR3: TGTGCCAGCTCACCACCGATCGGAGGTCTGGGGGAGCAGTACTTC. As protein: CASSPPIGGLGEQYF.

The V gene is TRBV19, the J gene TRBJ1-3; no reliable D call. The CDR3 sequence is 14 residues long. CDR1 is LNHDA and CDR2 is SQIVND in the germline V gene (reference sequence). Trimming stripped 2 bases from V and 2 bases from J, with 7 bases between. The CDR3 sequence is CASSIPGPGNTIYF. The CDR3 DNA reads as TGTGCCAGTAGTATACCAGGTCCTGGAAACACCATATATTTT.

The chain has TRBV24-1 and TRBJ2-2; 13 bases are a match to TRBD2. The CDR3 runs 19 residues. Germline V CDR1 and CDR2: KGHDR, SFDVKD. Unmatched junction bases numbered 4, after V lost 0 bases and J lost 1 base. The CDR3 loop is CATSDLGLAGVLNTGELFF. CDR3 bases: TGTGCCACCAGTGATTTGGGACTAGCGGGAGTTTTGAACACCGGGGAGCTGTTTTTT.

CDR3 loop: CASSLQGTNEKLFF. DNA of the CDR3: TGTGCCAGCAGCCTCCAGGGGACTAATGAAAAACTGTTTTTT. V usage is TRBV9 and J usage is TRBJ1-4; a possible D gene is TRBD1 (6 bases). Germline assignment: CDR1 SGDLS and CDR2 YYNGEE. Between the trimmed V and J ends, which lost 4 bases and 2 bases, there was a span of 9 bases. The CDR3 has 14 residues.